This passage covers 14 T cell receptor beta chains from one sample sequenced in a study of T cells in Graves' hyperthyroidism and ophthalmopathy. Researchers took RNA transcripts and amplified the TCR beta CDR3 regions from them. The primer set for the first-round RT-PCR of the TCR CDR3 was HTBI. TCRdb ran MiXCR on the multiplex PCR reads and lists one entry per CDR3 protein. The table has around 240,000 distinct CDR3 sequences, roughly 14% seen once. Sequences were obtained from blood. All receptors derive from a woman in her thirties or forties with Graves' hyperthyroidism that later progressed to Graves' ophthalmopathy.

The chain joins TRBV6-5 to TRBJ2-7, with TRBD2 identical over 8 bases. Trimming took 4 bases from V and 6 from J; bases not matched to a gene: 14. This CDR3 has 16 residues. CDR1 and CDR2 (germline): MNHEY, SVGAGI. The CDR3 DNA reads as TGTGCCAGCAGTTCCCCTAGGGGCGGGAGGAAGGGCGAGCAGTACTTC. Translation gives CASSSPRGGRKGEQYF.

This clonotype occurred many times. The V gene is TRBV19, the J gene TRBJ1-4, with unresolved D. CDR1 is LNHDA, CDR2 SQIVND, per germline (reference sequence). V gave up 3 bases and J gave up 4 bases, with 12 bases separating them. CDR3 length equals 15 residues. The CDR3 reads CASSILDGGNEKLFF. The CDR3 DNA follows: TGTGCCAGTAGTATCCTGGACGGAGGTAATGAAAAACTGTTTTTT.

This clonotype was picked up many times. V gene TRBV5-1 combines with J gene TRBJ2-5; D is perhaps TRBD1 (6 bases). There are 17 residues in the CDR3. Trimming pared 0 bases from V and 2 bases from J, leaving 17 bases between. The germline V gene encodes CDR1 SGHRS and CDR2 YFSETQ. CDR3 nucleotides: TGCGCCAGCAGCTTGGGACGGACAGTATCTCAGCAAGAGACCCAGTACTTC. Protein product: CASSLGRTVSQQETQYF.

This clonotype has a count of ten or more. J is TRBJ2-7 and V is TRBV29-1, with 15 bases matching TRBD2. The trim removed 7 bases at V and 5 bases at J, leaving 6 bases unmatched. Germline CDR1 is SQVTM and CDR2 is ANQGSEA. The CDR3 runs to 14 residues. The CDR3 nucleotides read TGCAGCGGAGGGACTAGCGGGAGGACTAACGAGCAGTACTTC. It codes for CSGGTSGRTNEQYF.

V usage is TRBV28 and J usage is TRBJ2-5; D is undetermined. Looked up from germline, CDR1 is MDHEN and CDR2 is SYDVKM. Trimming shortened V by 0 bases and J by 2 bases, and 13 bases separated the two germline ends. The CDR3 has 16 residues. CDR3 nucleotides: TGTGCCAGCAGTTTATGGCTGGACGGAAGTCAAGAGACCCAGTACTTC. Translated, it gives CASSLWLDGSQETQYF.

The gene calls are TRBV13 and TRBJ2-7; a possible D gene is TRBD2 (6 bases). The CDR3 length is 14 residues. Trimming pared 6 bases from V and 3 bases from J, leaving 15 bases between. Germline V lookup: CDR1 PRHDT, CDR2 FYEKMQ (reference sequence). CDR3 nucleotides: TGTGCCAGCAGGATGACTGGGGGAGGCTACGAGCAGTACTTC. Its translation is CASRMTGGGYEQYF. The whole variable domain, filled in from reference TRBV13 and TRBJ2-7, reads AAGVIQSPRHLIKEKRETATLKCYPIPRHDTVYWYQQGPGQDPQFLISFYEKMQSDKGSIPDRFSAQQFSDYHSELNMSSLELGDSALYFCASRMTGGGYEQYFGPGTRLTVT.

The chain combines TRBV7-9 with TRBJ2-2; 10 bases fit TRBD2. Germline trimming cut 5 bases from V and 0 bases from J; bases unmatched to any gene: 15. The CDR3 spans 20 residues. The germline CDR1 and CDR2 sequences are SEHNR and FQNEAQ (reference sequence). Written as DNA, the CDR3 is TGTGCCAGCAGCATGCCGGGACTAGCGCCCACAACCGCGAACACCGGGGAGCTGTTTTTT. It yields the protein CASSMPGLAPTTANTGELFF. The full variable domain, in which reference TRBV7-9 and TRBJ2-2 provide the parts outside the CDR3, is DTGVSQNPRHKITKRGQNVTFRCDPISEHNRLYWYRQTLGQGPEFLTYFQNEAQLEKSRLLSDRFSAERPKGSFSTLEIQRTEQGDSAMYLCASSMPGLAPTTANTGELFFGEGSRLTVL.

This rearrangement joins TRBV19 to TRBJ2-1; 10 bases are shared with TRBD1. V shed 4 bases and J 6 bases; nucleotides not matched to a gene: 6. Germline CDR1 reads LNHDA; CDR2 reads SQIVND (reference sequence). CDR3 length: 15 amino acids. The CDR3 sequence: CASSNSGQGINEQFF. The DNA of the CDR3 is TGTGCCAGTAGTAACTCGGGACAGGGGATCAATGAGCAGTTCTTC.

The chain uses TRBV18 and TRBJ2-2; the D is unclear. Germline CDR1 is KGHSH and CDR2 is LQKENI. CDR3 size: 17 residues. The V end was cut by 2 bases, the J end by 0 bases, with 13 bases between. The CDR3 DNA sequence: TGTGCCAGCTCACCAAGGGATGTGCTACCGAACACCGGGGAGCTGTTTTTT. It is translated as CASSPRDVLPNTGELFF.

At least ten counts were recorded for this clonotype. J is TRBJ2-1 and V is TRBV7-3, with a possible D match to TRBD2 (6 bases). The CDR3 has 15 amino acids. Trimming took 2 bases from V and 9 from J, leaving 17 bases between them. Germline assignment: CDR1 SGHTA and CDR2 FQGTGA. The CDR3 nucleotides are TGTGCCAGCAGCTTATTTCCCGGCGGGAACGCTGAGCAGTTCTTC. Translating gives CASSLFPGGNAEQFF.

This clonotype was seen repeatedly, ten times or more. The gene calls are TRBV18 and TRBJ2-1; TRBD2 matches at 8 bases. J was trimmed by 5 bases and V by 4 bases; bases with no gene match: 4. Germline V lookup: CDR1 KGHSH, CDR2 LQKENI. The CDR3 runs to 14 residues. The CDR3 sequence is CASSQLAVNNEQFF. The CDR3 bases are TGTGCCAGCTCACAACTAGCGGTCAACAATGAGCAGTTCTTC.

This clonotype was observed a single time. The chain uses TRBV6-5 and TRBJ1-3; D remains unclear. The ends were cut back, 2 bases at V and 0 bases at J, with 5 bases in the middle. This CDR3 is built from 14 residues. The germline V gene has CDR1 MNHEY and CDR2 SVGAGI. CDR3 sequence: CASSYTFSGNTIYF. CDR3 in DNA: TGTGCCAGCAGTTACACTTTCTCTGGAAACACCATATATTTT.

Ten or more counts support this clonotype. This chain joins TRBV5-8 and TRBJ1-5; D ambiguous. Germline CDR1 reads SGHTS; CDR2 reads YDEGEE. The V end was cut by 4 bases, the J end by 0 bases, with 8 bases between. The CDR3 spans 14 residues. The CDR3 reads CASSLTYSNQPQHF. The CDR3 DNA reads as TGTGCCAGCAGCCTGACCTATAGCAATCAGCCCCAGCATTTT.

In its sample, this clonotype was seen many times. V and J are TRBV28 and TRBJ1-1; D unclear. Germline loops: CDR1 MDHEN, CDR2 SYDVKM. The V end lost 3 bases, the J end lost 0 bases, and 5 bases lay between the germline ends. This CDR3 contains 13 residues. CDR3 amino acids: CASSLVLNTEAFF. The CDR3 DNA reads TGTGCCAGCAGTTTGGTCCTGAACACTGAAGCTTTCTTT.